These T cell receptor beta chains were read from a single sample in a study of T cell responses to AZD1222 COVID-19 vaccine. Generated by immunoSEQ multiplex PCR, the TCRdb table keeps only in-frame clones and is missing some. Here the sample spans approximately 100,000 clones, approximately 90% being singletons. The sequencing here drew on peripheral blood, taken on day 0 of AZD1222 vaccination. These receptor sequences come from an adult in good health. Each CDR3 is given with its conserved first and last residue. Each record gives: D gene, J gene, V gene, clone size, CDR3 DNA, CDR3 protein. The D gene is left open where the match is weak. Where a row states a size, it is once, few, many or the class of an expanded clone; other rows omit it.

NA	TRBJ2-5	TRBV7-3	NA	TGTGCCAGCAGCCTAGCCCCCGGGACACCAAAAGAGACCCAGTACTTC	CASSLAPGTPKETQYF
NA	TRBJ2-2	TRBV5-1	NA	TGCGCCAGCAGCTGGGGAGGACAGAAGAACACCGGGGAGCTGTTTTTT	CASSWGGQKNTGELFF
TRBD1	TRBJ2-7	TRBV5-1	NA	TGCGCCAGCAGCAATGGACAGGGAACGGACGAGCAGTACTTC	CASSNGQGTDEQYF
TRBD1	TRBJ1-2	TRBV9	NA	TGTGCCAGCAGCGCACCGGGACAGGAAGTCTATGGCTACACCTTC	CASSAPGQEVYGYTF
NA	TRBJ2-7	TRBV5-5	NA	TGTGCCAGCAGCTCCTGGACAAACTACGAGCAGTACTTC	CASSSWTNYEQYF
NA	TRBJ1-3	TRBV9	NA	TGTGCCAGCAGCGTAGGCGGGCTCTCTGGAAACACCATATATTTT	CASSVGGLSGNTIYF
NA	TRBJ2-1	TRBV15	NA	TGTGCCACCAGACTAGTGAATGAGCAGTTCTTC	CATRLVNEQFF
NA	TRBJ2-6	TRBV18	NA	TGTGCCAGCTCACCCTCCTCTGGGGCCAACGTCCTGACTTTC	CASSPSSGANVLTF
TRBD1	TRBJ1-1	TRBV9	NA	TGTGCCAGCAGCGTAGGGGCAGGGGGGAACACTGAAGCTTTCTTT	CASSVGAGGNTEAFF
NA	TRBJ1-2	TRBV9	NA	TGTGCCAGCAGCGTAGCTCCGGTAGGGTCCTATGGCTACACCTTC	CASSVAPVGSYGYTF
TRBD1	TRBJ1-2	TRBV24-1	few	TGTGCCACCAGTGATTTCGGACAGGCAGATGGCTACACCTTC	CATSDFGQADGYTF
TRBD1	TRBJ2-2	TRBV28	NA	TGTGCCAGCAGTTACCAGGGGGCCCGGACCGGGGAGCTGTTTTTT	CASSYQGARTGELFF
TRBD2	TRBJ2-7	TRBV6-5	NA	TGTGCCAGCACCTTCCTAGCGGGGGGGACCTACGAGCAGTACTTC	CASTFLAGGTYEQYF
TRBD1	TRBJ2-3	TRBV10-2	NA	TGCGCCAGCGCGATCCGGGACAGGGTCACAGATACGCAGTATTTT	CASAIRDRVTDTQYF
NA	TRBJ1-2	TRBV11-2	NA	TGTGCCAGCAGCGTTCCCGGGACGGATTATGGCTACACCTTC	CASSVPGTDYGYTF
TRBD1	TRBJ1-5	TRBV4-2	NA	TGTGCCAGCAGCCCCACCCCAGGGGGCCACGAGCCCCAGCATTTT	CASSPTPGGHEPQHF
NA	TRBJ1-2	TRBV30	NA	TGTGCCTGGATAGGGACTTCTAACTATGGCTACACCTTC	CAWIGTSNYGYTF
NA	TRBJ1-4	TRBV5-1	NA	TGCGCCAGCAGCTTAGCAGCGTCTAATGAAAAACTGTTTTTT	CASSLAASNEKLFF
TRBD2	TRBJ2-5	TRBV2	NA	TGTGCCAGCTTGGTAGCGGGGAAAGAGACCCAGTACTTC	CASLVAGKETQYF
TRBD1	TRBJ1-2	TRBV5-6	NA	TGTGCCAGCAGCTCGACAGGGGTCTATGGCTACACCTTC	CASSSTGVYGYTF
TRBD1	TRBJ1-2	TRBV4-1	NA	TGCGCCAGCAGCCACTTGGGACAGGGAATTGACTATGGCTACACCTTC	CASSHLGQGIDYGYTF
NA	TRBJ1-3	TRBV6-2/TRBV6-3	NA	TGTGCCAGCAGTCTATTTGGAAACACCATATATTTT	CASSLFGNTIYF
TRBD1	TRBJ1-1	TRBV30	NA	TGTGCCTGGAGTGCGGGACAGGGGGCTCTCACTGAAGCTTTCTTT	CAWSAGQGALTEAFF
TRBD1	TRBJ2-1	TRBV28	NA	TGTGCCAGCAGTCACGGGACAGACAATGAGCAGTTCTTC	CASSHGTDNEQFF
NA	TRBJ2-1	TRBV6-5	NA	TGTGCCAGCGGGGTCGAGCAGTTCTTC	CASGVEQFF
NA	TRBJ1-2	TRBV5-5	NA	TGTGCCAGCAGTCTTGAACCCGACTATGGCTACACCTTC	CASSLEPDYGYTF
NA	TRBJ1-6	TRBV7-3	NA	TGTGCCAGCAAGAGACAGGAGAATTCACCCCTCCACTTT	CASKRQENSPLHF
NA	TRBJ2-5	TRBV12-5	NA	TGTGCTAGTGGTTTGGTACTTTACAGGGCTAGCGAGACCCAGTACTTC	CASGLVLYRASETQYF
TRBD1	TRBJ2-7	TRBV11-2	NA	TGTGCCAGCAGCTTAGCGGGACAGGGCCTGTGGGAGCAGTACTTC	CASSLAGQGLWEQYF
NA	TRBJ1-5	TRBV30	once	TGTGCCTGGAGTGTAGTGGGCAGGATTAAAAATCAGCCCCAGCATTTT	CAWSVVGRIKNQPQHF
NA	TRBJ2-3	TRBV20-1	NA	TGCAGTGCTAGTGATTTAGGGGCGAAAGCAGATACGCAGTATTTT	CSASDLGAKADTQYF
TRBD1	TRBJ1-2	TRBV28	NA	TGTGCCGGAAACGACAGGGGGCGCGAAAACTATGGCTACACCTTC	CAGNDRGRENYGYTF
NA	TRBJ2-2	TRBV24-1	NA	TGTGCCACGTTCCCTCCAAGGGGTAGCCGCACCGGGGAGCTGTTTTTT	CATFPPRGSRTGELFF
NA	TRBJ2-2	TRBV5-1	NA	TGCGCCAGCAGCTCGAGCATAACCGGGGAGCTGTTTTTT	CASSSSITGELFF
NA	TRBJ2-7	TRBV11-2	medium-sized	TGTGCCAGCAGCTTAGCAGGGACCTACGAGCAGTACTTC	CASSLAGTYEQYF
NA	TRBJ1-6	TRBV9	NA	TGTGCCAGCAGCGGTAGCCAGGGAGTTTCACCCCTCCACTTT	CASSGSQGVSPLHF
NA	TRBJ2-5	TRBV10-2	NA	TGCGCCAGCAGTGAGTCGGGCCGCTGGGAGACCCAGTACTTC	CASSESGRWETQYF
TRBD1	TRBJ1-1	TRBV29-1	NA	TGCAGCGTTGGTCCAGGGGGAGCCACTGAAGCTTTCTTT	CSVGPGGATEAFF
NA	TRBJ1-2	TRBV6-1	NA	TGTGCCAGCAGTGAAGAAGGGGGGTTCTACTATGGCTACACCTTC	CASSEEGGFYYGYTF
NA	TRBJ2-1	TRBV6-2/TRBV6-3	NA	TGTGCCAGCAGCCCCGAGAGGGCCGGTTCCCCTGAGCAGTTCTTC	CASSPERAGSPEQFF
NA	TRBJ2-7	TRBV9	NA	TGTGCCAGCAGCGTAGATAGCGGCAGGACGAGTGAGCAGTACTTC	CASSVDSGRTSEQYF
NA	TRBJ2-7	TRBV7-9	NA	TGTGCCAGCAGCTTCAACTACGAGCAGTACTTC	CASSFNYEQYF
TRBD2	TRBJ2-3	TRBV6-5	NA	TGTGCCAGCGGAGAGCGGGGGGCCCGCACAGATACGCAGTATTTT	CASGERGARTDTQYF
NA	TRBJ1-2	TRBV13	NA	TGTGCCAGCAGCTTCCCCTCCGGGAACTATGGCTACACCTTC	CASSFPSGNYGYTF
TRBD1	TRBJ1-2	TRBV4-2	NA	TGTGCCAGCAGCCTAAATAGGGGCGGGACAGGGTATTTTTATGGCTACACCTTC	CASSLNRGGTGYFYGYTF
NA	TRBJ2-7	TRBV12-3/TRBV12-4	NA	TGTGCCAGGAACGGAGGGCCTTACGAGCAGTACTTC	CARNGGPYEQYF
NA	TRBJ2-1	TRBV7-3	once	TGTGCCAGCAGCTTAACCCCCCTGAGCGAGCAGTTCTTC	CASSLTPLSEQFF
NA	TRBJ1-2	TRBV28	NA	TGTGCCAGCAGTTTTGAGGGGCGTCGGGGCTACACCTTC	CASSFEGRRGYTF
NA	TRBJ1-4	TRBV5-1	NA	TGCGCCAGCAGCCTACAGACAGGTGCAACTAATGAAAAACTGTTTTTT	CASSLQTGATNEKLFF
TRBD2	TRBJ2-1	TRBV30	NA	TGTGCCGGAGGGACTAGCGGGTTTTACAATGAGCAGTTCTTC	CAGGTSGFYNEQFF